These 11 T cell receptor beta chains were all obtained from the same sample, sequenced in a study of blood T cell repertoires in COVID-19. Measured with immunoSEQ multiplex PCR; TCRdb has only the in-frame clones, and not every one. The sample has approximately 140,000 clones, around four fifths seen once. Material for sequencing was peripheral blood. The receptor source for this set is a human donor in a cohort sampled during active COVID-19.

The rearrangement uses TRBV28 and TRBJ1-5; D gene unclear. CDR1 MDHEN and CDR2 SYDVKM come from the germline V gene. CDR3 length: 13 residues. V lost 4 bases and J lost 7, with 11 bases in between. CDR3 sequence: CASSSVYIQPQHF. The CDR3, as DNA: TGTGCCAGCAGTTCAGTATATATCCAGCCCCAGCATTTT. The whole variable domain, remainder taken from reference TRBV28 and TRBJ1-5, is DVKVTQSSRYLVKRTGEKVFLECVQDMDHENMFWYRQDPGLGLRLIYFSYDVKMKEKGDIPEGYSVSREKKERFSLILESASTNQTSMYLCASSSVYIQPQHFGDGTRLSIL.

The chain is built from TRBV6-5 and TRBJ1-1, with TRBD1 as a possible D gene (5 bases). The CDR3 covers 14 residues. CDR1 and CDR2 from the germline V gene are MNHEY and SVGAGI. Trimming stripped 3 bases from V and 1 base from J, with 9 bases between. The CDR3 coding sequence is TGTGCCAGCAGTTATGCGGGGGGGAACACTGAAGCTTTCTTT. This gives the protein CASSYAGGNTEAFF.

The chain is built from TRBV10-3 and TRBJ1-4; possibly TRBD1 for D (6 bases). In germline, CDR1 is ENHRY, CDR2 SYGVKD. The CDR3 totals 16 residues. Trimming pared 4 bases from V and 0 bases from J, leaving 12 bases between. This chain's CDR3 is CAISAGTLATNEKLFF. The CDR3 bases are TGTGCCATCAGTGCCGGGACACTTGCAACTAATGAAAAACTGTTTTTT.

The CDR3 sequence: CASSARDRTNYGYTF. In DNA, the CDR3 is TGTGCCAGCAGCGCCCGGGACAGGACTAACTATGGCTACACCTTC. V usage is TRBV9 and J usage is TRBJ1-2, with 8 bases fitting TRBD1. The CDR3 contains 15 residues. J was trimmed by 0 bases and V by 3 bases; bases with no gene match: 4. Germline CDR1 and CDR2: SGDLS and YYNGEE. The entire variable domain, with the rest obtained from reference TRBV9 and TRBJ1-2, is as follows: DSGVTQTPKHLITATGQRVTLRCSPRSGDLSVYWYQQSLDQGLQFLIQYYNGEERAKGNILERFSAQQFPDLHSELNLSSLELGDSALYFCASSARDRTNYGYTFGSGTRLTVV.

The rearrangement joins TRBV5-1 to TRBJ1-4; 10 bases match TRBD1. The ends lost 1 base at V and 8 bases at J; junction bases unmatched: 8. The CDR3 is 16 amino acids. Germline-derived CDR1 and CDR2 are SGHRS and YFSETQ. The chain's CDR3 is CASSLTSGQGNEKLFF. In nucleotides, the CDR3 is TGCGCCAGCAGCTTGACGTCGGGACAGGGGAACGAAAAACTGTTTTTT.

The V and J genes are TRBV18 and TRBJ2-7; 8 bases are a match to TRBD1. This CDR3 is built from 15 residues. Germline V lookup: CDR1 KGHSH, CDR2 LQKENI. The J segment lost 1 base and the V segment lost 0 bases, leaving 2 bases of the junction unmatched. This CDR3 reads CASSPPRTGSYEQYF. The CDR3 nucleotides read TGTGCCAGCTCACCACCCAGGACAGGGTCCTACGAGCAGTACTTC.

The chain is built from TRBV7-8 and TRBJ2-6; D might be TRBD2 (5 bases). V gave up 1 base and J gave up 0 bases, with 13 bases separating them. The CDR3 totals 18 residues. CDR1 and CDR2 (germline): SGHVS, FQNEAQ. CDR3 sequence (DNA): TGTGCCAGCAGCTTAGAGGAGGCGGCAAGCTCTGGGGCCAACGTCCTGACTTTC. Residues: CASSLEEAASSGANVLTF.

J is TRBJ1-2 and V is TRBV6-1; no clear D. Trimming pared 3 bases from V and 8 bases from J, leaving 10 bases between. This CDR3 is 12 amino acids long. Germline V CDR1 and CDR2: MNHNS, SASEGT. The DNA of the CDR3 is TGTGCCAGCAGTGACGGACTAGGGGGCTACACCTTC. Translating it yields CASSDGLGGYTF.

The chain couples TRBV7-8 to TRBJ1-1; D uncertain. This CDR3 contains 13 residues. From germline, CDR1 is SGHVS and CDR2 FQNEAQ. The V end lost 2 bases, the J end lost 2 bases, and 6 bases lay between the germline ends. The CDR3 coding sequence is TGTGCCAGCAGCTTACCGAGTAACACTGAAGCTTTCTTT. Protein sequence: CASSLPSNTEAFF.

This chain uses TRBV19 with TRBJ1-2; 11 bases are a match to TRBD1. Germline CDR1 and CDR2: LNHDA and SQIVND (reference sequence). J lost 7 bases, V lost 8 bases, and 6 bases had no gene match. There are 13 residues in the CDR3. The CDR3: CASVDRGRRGYTF. The DNA of the CDR3 is TGTGCCAGTGTGGACAGGGGGCGGCGTGGCTACACCTTC. The full variable domain, with the rest looked up from reference TRBV19 and TRBJ1-2, is DGGITQSPKYLFRKEGQNVTLSCEQNLNHDAMYWYRQDPGQGLRLIYYSQIVNDFQKGDIAEGYSVSREKKESFPLTVTSAQKNPTAFYLCASVDRGRRGYTFGSGTRLTVV.

This chain links TRBV6-2 or TRBV6-3 with TRBJ1-2; 8 bases are a match to TRBD1. The germline gives CDR1 MNHEY, CDR2 SVGEGT. The CDR3 has 13 residues. V lost 4 bases to trimming and J lost 8 bases; unmatched junction nucleotides: 6. Here the CDR3 reads CASSSGTGRGYTF. The CDR3 region has the DNA TGTGCCAGCAGTTCCGGGACAGGCCGGGGCTACACCTTC.